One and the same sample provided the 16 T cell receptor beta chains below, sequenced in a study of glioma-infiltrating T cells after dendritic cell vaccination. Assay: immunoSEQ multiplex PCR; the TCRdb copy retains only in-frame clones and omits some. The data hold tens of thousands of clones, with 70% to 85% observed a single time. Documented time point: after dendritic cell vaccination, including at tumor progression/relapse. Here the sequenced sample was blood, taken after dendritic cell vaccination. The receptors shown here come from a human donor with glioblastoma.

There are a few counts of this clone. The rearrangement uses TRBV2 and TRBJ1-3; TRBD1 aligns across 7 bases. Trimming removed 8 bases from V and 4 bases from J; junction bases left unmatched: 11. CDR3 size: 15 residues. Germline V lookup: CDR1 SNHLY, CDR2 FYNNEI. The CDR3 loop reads CASLYDRVAGNTIYF. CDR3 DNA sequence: TGTGCCAGCTTATACGACAGGGTCGCCGGAAACACCATATATTTT.

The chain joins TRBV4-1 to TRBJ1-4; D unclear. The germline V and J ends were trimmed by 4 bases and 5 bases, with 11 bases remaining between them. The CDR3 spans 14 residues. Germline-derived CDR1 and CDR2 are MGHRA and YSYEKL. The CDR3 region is CASSPRSQNEKLFF. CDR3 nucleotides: TGCGCCAGCAGCCCGAGGAGCCAGAATGAAAAACTGTTTTTT.

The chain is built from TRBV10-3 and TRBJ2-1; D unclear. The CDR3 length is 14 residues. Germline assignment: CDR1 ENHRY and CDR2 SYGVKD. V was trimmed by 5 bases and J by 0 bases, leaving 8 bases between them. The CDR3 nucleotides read TGTGCCATCAGTAGCCCTAGCTCCTACAATGAGCAGTTCTTC. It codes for CAISSPSSYNEQFF.

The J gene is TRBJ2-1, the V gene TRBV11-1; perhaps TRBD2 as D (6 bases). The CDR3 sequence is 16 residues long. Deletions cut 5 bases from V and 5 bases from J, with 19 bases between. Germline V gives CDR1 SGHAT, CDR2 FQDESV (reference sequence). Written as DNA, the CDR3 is TGTGCCAGCAGCCCCCGTGAAGCGGGTGGGAACAATGAGCAGTTCTTC. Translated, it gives CASSPREAGGNNEQFF.

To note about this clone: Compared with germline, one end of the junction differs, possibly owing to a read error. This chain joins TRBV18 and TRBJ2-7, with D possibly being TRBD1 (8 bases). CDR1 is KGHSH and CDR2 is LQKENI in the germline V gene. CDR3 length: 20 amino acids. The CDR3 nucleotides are TGTGCCAGCTCGCCACTCCCGGGACAGGAGCCTTCGGGAGGAGTCCACGAGCAGTACTTC. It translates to CASSPLPGQEPSGGVHEQYF.

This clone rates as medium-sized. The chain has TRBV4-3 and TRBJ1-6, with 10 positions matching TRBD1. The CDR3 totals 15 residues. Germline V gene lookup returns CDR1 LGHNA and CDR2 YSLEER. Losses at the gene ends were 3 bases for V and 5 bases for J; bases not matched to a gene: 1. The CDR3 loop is CASSHGQGDNSPLHF. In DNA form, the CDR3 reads TGCGCCAGCAGCCACGGACAGGGGGATAATTCACCCCTCCACTTT.

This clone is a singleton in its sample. This CDR3 is CASSFQRGPTSTDTQYF. DNA for the CDR3: TGTGCCAGCAGTTTCCAGCGGGGGCCCACTAGCACAGATACGCAGTATTTT. V and J are TRBV27 and TRBJ2-3; TRBD2 matches 8 bases. J lost 0 bases, V lost 3 bases, and 8 bases had no gene match. This CDR3 is built from 17 residues. Germline V CDR1 and CDR2: MNHEY, SMNVEV (reference sequence).

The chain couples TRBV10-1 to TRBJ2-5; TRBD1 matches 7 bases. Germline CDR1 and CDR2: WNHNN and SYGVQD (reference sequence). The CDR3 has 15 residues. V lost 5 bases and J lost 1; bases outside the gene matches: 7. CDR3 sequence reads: CASSSGTDLQETQYF. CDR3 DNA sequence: TGCGCCAGCAGTTCCGGGACAGACCTCCAAGAGACCCAGTACTTC.

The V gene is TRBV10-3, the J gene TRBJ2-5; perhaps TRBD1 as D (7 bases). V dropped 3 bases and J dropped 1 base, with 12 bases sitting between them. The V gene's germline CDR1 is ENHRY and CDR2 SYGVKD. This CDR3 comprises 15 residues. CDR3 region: CAISETQGGQETQYF. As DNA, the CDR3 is TGTGCCATCAGTGAAACCCAGGGGGGCCAAGAGACCCAGTACTTC.

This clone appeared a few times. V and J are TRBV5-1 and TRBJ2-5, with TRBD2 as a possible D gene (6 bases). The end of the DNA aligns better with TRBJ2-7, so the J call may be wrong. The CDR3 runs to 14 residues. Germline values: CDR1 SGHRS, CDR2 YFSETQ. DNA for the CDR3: TGCGCCAGCAGTTTATCCCCGGGAGCTTACGAGCAGTACTTC. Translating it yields CASSLSPGAYEQYF.

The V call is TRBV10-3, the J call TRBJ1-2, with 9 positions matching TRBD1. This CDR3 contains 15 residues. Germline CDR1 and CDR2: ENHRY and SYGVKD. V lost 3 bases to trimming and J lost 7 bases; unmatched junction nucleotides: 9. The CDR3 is CAISELGTGPLGYTF. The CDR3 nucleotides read TGTGCCATCAGTGAATTGGGGACAGGGCCACTTGGCTACACCTTC.

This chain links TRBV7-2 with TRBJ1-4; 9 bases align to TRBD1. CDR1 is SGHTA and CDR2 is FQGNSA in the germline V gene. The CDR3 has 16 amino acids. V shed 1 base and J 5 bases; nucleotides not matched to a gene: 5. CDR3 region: CASSLEGTGRNEKLFF. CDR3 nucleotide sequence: TGTGCCAGCAGCTTAGAAGGGACAGGGAGAAATGAAAAACTGTTTTTT.

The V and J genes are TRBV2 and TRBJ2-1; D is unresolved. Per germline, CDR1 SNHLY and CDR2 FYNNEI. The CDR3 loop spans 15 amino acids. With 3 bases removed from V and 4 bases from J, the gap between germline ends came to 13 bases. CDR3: CASSENSPLYNEQFF. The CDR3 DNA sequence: TGTGCCAGCAGTGAGAACAGCCCTTTATACAATGAGCAGTTCTTC.

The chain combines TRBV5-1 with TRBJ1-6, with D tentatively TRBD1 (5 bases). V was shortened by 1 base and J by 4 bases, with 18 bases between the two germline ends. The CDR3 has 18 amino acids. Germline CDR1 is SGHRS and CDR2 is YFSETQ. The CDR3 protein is CASSLRQGDGSYNSPLHF. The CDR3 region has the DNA TGCGCCAGCAGCTTGCGGCAGGGTGATGGGTCGTATAATTCACCCCTCCACTTT. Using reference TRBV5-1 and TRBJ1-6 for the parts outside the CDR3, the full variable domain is KAGVTQTPRYLIKTRGQQVTLSCSPISGHRSVSWYQQTPGQGLQFLFEYFSETQRNKGNFPGRFSGRQFSNSRSEMNVSTLELGDSALYLCASSLRQGDGSYNSPLHFGNGTRLTVT.

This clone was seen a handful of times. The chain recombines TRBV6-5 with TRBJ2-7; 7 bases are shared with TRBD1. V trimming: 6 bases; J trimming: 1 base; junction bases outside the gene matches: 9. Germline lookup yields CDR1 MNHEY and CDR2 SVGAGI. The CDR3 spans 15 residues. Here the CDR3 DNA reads TGTGCCAGCAGACGGACAGGCCAGAATTCCTACGAGCAGTACTTC. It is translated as CASRRTGQNSYEQYF.

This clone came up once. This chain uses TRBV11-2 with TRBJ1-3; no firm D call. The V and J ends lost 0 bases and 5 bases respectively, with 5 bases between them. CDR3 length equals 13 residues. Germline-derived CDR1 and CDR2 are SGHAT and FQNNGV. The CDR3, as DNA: TGTGCCAGCAGCTTAGATATTAGAAACACCATATATTTT. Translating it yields CASSLDIRNTIYF.